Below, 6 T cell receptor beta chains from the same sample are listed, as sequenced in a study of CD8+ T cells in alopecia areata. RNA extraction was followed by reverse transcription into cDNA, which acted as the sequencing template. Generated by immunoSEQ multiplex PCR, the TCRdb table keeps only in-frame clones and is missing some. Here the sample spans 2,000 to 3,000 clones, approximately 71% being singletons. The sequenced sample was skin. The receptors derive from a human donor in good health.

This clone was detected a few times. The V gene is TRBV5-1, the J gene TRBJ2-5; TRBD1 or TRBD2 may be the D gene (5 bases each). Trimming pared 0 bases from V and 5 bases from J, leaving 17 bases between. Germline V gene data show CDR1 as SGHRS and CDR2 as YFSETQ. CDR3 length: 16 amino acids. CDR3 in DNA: TGCGCCAGCAGCTTGGGCGGACTGGAAGGGGCTGAGACCCAGTACTTC. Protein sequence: CASSLGGLEGAETQYF. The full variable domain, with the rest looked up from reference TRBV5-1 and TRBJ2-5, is KAGVTQTPRYLIKTRGQQVTLSCSPISGHRSVSWYQQTPGQGLQFLFEYFSETQRNKGNFPGRFSGRQFSNSRSEMNVSTLELGDSALYLCASSLGGLEGAETQYFGPGTRLLVL.

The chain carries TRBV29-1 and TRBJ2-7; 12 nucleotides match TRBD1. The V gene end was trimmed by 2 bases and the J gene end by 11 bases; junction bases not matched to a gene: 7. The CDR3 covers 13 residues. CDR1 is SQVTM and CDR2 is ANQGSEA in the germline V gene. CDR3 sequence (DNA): TGCAGCGTTGAACCGGGACAGGGGGCAGTGAAGTACTTC. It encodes CSVEPGQGAVKYF.

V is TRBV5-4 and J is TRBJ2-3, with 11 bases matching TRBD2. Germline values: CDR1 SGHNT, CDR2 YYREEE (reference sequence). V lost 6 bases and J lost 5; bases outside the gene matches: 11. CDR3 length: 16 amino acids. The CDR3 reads CASTSAGTSGRDTQYF. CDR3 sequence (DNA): TGTGCCAGCACCAGCGCAGGGACTAGCGGCAGAGATACGCAGTATTTT.

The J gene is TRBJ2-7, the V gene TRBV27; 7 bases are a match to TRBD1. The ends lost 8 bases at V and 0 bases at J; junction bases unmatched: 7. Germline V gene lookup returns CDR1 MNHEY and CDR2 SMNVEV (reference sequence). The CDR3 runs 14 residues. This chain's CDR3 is CASSGQASSYEQYF. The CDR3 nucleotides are TGTGCCAGCTCCGGACAGGCGAGCTCCTACGAGCAGTACTTC.

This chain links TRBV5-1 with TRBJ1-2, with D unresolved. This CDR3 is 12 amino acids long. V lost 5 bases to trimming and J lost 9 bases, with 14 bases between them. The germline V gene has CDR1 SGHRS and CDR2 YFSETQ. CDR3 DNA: TGCGCCAGCAGTGGGGTCGAGAAAAGCTACACCTTC. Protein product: CASSGVEKSYTF.

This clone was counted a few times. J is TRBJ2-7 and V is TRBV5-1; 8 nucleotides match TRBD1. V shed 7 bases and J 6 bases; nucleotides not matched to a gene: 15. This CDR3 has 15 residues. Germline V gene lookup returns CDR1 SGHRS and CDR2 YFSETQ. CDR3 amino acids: CASRNWDQGASEQYF. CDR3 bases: TGCGCCAGCCGTAACTGGGATCAGGGGGCATCCGAGCAGTACTTC.